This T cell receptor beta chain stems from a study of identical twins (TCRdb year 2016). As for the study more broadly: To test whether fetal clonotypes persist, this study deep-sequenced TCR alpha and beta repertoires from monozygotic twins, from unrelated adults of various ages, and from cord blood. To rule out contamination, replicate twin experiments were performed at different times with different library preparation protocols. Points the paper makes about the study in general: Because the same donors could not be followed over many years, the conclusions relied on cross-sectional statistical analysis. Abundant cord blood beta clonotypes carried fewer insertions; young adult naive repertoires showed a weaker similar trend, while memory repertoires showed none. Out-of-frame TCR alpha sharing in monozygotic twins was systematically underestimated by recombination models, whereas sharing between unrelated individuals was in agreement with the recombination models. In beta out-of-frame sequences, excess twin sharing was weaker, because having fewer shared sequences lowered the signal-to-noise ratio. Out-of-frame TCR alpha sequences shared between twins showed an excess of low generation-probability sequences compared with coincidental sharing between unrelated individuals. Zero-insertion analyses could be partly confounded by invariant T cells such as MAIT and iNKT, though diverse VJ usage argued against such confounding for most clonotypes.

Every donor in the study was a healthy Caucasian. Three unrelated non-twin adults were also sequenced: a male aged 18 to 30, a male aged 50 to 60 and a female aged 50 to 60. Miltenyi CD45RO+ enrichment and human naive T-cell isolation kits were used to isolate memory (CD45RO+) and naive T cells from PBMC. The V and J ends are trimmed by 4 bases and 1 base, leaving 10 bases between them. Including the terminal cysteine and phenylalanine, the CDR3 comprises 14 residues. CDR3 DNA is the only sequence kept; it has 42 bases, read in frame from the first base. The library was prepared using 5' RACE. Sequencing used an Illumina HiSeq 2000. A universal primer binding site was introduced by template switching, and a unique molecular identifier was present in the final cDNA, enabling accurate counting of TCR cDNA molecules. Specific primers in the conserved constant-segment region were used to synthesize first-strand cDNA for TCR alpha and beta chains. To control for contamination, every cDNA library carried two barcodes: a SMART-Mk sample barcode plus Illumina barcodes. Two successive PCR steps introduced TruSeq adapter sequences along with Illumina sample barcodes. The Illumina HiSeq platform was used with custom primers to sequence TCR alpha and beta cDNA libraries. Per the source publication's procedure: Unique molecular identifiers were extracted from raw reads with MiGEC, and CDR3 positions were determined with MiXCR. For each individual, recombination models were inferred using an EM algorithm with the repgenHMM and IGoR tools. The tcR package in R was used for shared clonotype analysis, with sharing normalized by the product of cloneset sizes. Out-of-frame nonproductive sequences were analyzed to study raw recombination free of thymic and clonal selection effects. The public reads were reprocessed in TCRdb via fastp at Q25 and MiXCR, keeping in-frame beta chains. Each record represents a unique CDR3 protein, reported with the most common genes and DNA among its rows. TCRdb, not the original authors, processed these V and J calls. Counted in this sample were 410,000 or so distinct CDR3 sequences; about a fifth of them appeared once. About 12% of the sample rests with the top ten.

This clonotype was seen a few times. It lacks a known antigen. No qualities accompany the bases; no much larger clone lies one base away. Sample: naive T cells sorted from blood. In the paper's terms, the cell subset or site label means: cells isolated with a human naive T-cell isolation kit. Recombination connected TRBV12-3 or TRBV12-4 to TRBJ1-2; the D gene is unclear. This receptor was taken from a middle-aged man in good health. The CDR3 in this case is CASSSRGVNYGYTF. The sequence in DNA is TGTGCCAGCAGTTCCAGAGGCGTTAACTATGGCTACACCTTC.